These 8 T cell receptor beta chains came from one sample sequenced in a study of blood T cell repertoires in COVID-19. Produced via immunoSEQ multiplex PCR; TCRdb's table is partial and in-frame only. The repertoire holds roughly 310,000 clones, with roughly 88% as singletons. The sequenced material came from peripheral blood. These receptors came from a woman in her forties or fifties with active or convalescent COVID-19.

The rearrangement links TRBV5-4 to TRBJ1-4, with a tentative D call TRBD1 (6 bases). Germline CDR1 SGHNT, CDR2 YYREEE (reference sequence). CDR3 length: 14 residues. V was cut by 0 bases and J by 4 bases, with 7 bases left in between. The CDR3 reads CASSLEGDNEKLFF. In DNA form, the CDR3 reads TGTGCCAGCAGCTTGGAGGGGGATAATGAAAAACTGTTTTTT.

This clone was picked up one time. This rearrangement joins TRBV29-1 to TRBJ1-1, with a possible D match to TRBD1 (6 bases). V gave up 7 bases and J gave up 0 bases, with 9 bases separating them. Germline-derived CDR1 and CDR2 are SQVTM and ANQGSEA. The CDR3 runs to 12 residues. This chain's CDR3 is CSARQVNTEAFF. CDR3 DNA: TGCAGCGCACGACAGGTGAACACTGAAGCTTTCTTT.

The chain recombines TRBV24-1 with TRBJ2-3; 15 bases agree with TRBD2. The CDR3 consists of 15 residues. The trim removed 9 bases at V and 4 bases at J, leaving 4 bases unmatched. Germline V lookup: CDR1 KGHDR, CDR2 SFDVKD. CDR3 DNA: TGTGCCACCGGGACTAGCGGGGGGTCATCAGATACGCAGTATTTT. This gives the protein CATGTSGGSSDTQYF.

The sample holds one count of this clone. CDR3 in amino acids: CASSQGGQGSGELFF. CDR3 coding DNA: TGTGCCAGCAGCCAAGGAGGACAGGGTTCCGGGGAGCTGTTTTTT. This chain joins TRBV3-1 (or the pseudogene TRBV3-2) and TRBJ2-2; 8 positions match TRBD1. V lost 1 base to trimming and J lost 6 bases; unmatched junction nucleotides: 4. Germline lookup yields CDR1 LGHDT and CDR2 YNNKEL (reference sequence). This CDR3 region has 15 residues.

The DNA of the CDR3 is TGTGCCTGGACAGGGTGGGGTAATTCACCCCTCCACTTT. This translates into CAWTGWGNSPLHF. The chain uses TRBV30 and TRBJ1-6; perhaps TRBD1 as D (5 bases). Germline V gene data show CDR1 as GTSNPN and CDR2 as SVGIG (reference sequence). V lost 4 bases to trimming and J lost 6 bases, with 10 bases between them. The CDR3 runs 13 residues.

This sequence joins TRBV4-1 and TRBJ2-7; TRBD2 might be the D (5 bases). The V end lost 0 bases, the J end lost 7 bases, and 10 bases lay between the germline ends. The CDR3 totals 13 residues. Germline CDR1 and CDR2: MGHRA and YSYEKL. The CDR3 sequence: CASSQEASREQYF. The CDR3 DNA reads as TGCGCCAGCAGCCAAGAGGCTAGCCGGGAGCAGTACTTC.

The V and J genes are TRBV10-3 and TRBJ1-5, with TRBD1 matching 7 bases. The germline CDR1 and CDR2 sequences are ENHRY and SYGVKD. The V and J ends lost 10 bases and 1 base, in that order; junction bases with no gene match: 13. The CDR3 spans 16 residues. Here the CDR3 DNA reads TGTGCCACACGTCGGGGGGGGACAGCGAGCAATCAGCCCCAGCATTTT. Translation gives CATRRGGTASNQPQHF.

The V and J genes are TRBV7-2 and TRBJ1-2; D is unclear. V shed 5 bases and J shed 3 bases, with 16 bases lying between them. The CDR3 has 15 residues. CDR1 and CDR2 from the germline V gene are SGHTA and FQGNSA. As DNA, the CDR3 is TGTGCCAGCAGCCCCCCATCGGGAGTGGACTATGGCTACACCTTC. Protein: CASSPPSGVDYGYTF.